A selection of T cell receptor beta chains follows, all from one sample in a study of blood T cell repertoires in COVID-19. Data came from immunoSEQ multiplex PCR; TCRdb stores just in-frame clones and leaves some out. The sample carries 150,000 to 200,000 clones, approximately 86% recorded once. The sequencing input was peripheral blood. These receptors came from a man between 18 and 29 years old with acute or convalescent COVID-19. Each CDR3 is given without its conserved first and last residue.

>TRBV6-5|TRBJ1-1
ASSYGTENTEAF
>TRBV9|TRBJ2-1
ASSAQTSGGRDEQF
>TRBV11-2|TRBJ2-7
ASSLGILADTYEQY
>TRBV28|TRBJ2-3
ASSSQGRSTQY
>TRBV3-1/TRBV3-2|TRBJ2-3
ASSQDQGLAGGLISTDTQY
>TRBV30|TRBJ1-2
AYEDRGYGYT
>TRBV11-2|TRBJ2-1
ASSLSSGGAREQF
>TRBV10-2|TRBJ1-5
ASSITGVSNQPQH
>TRBV25-1|TRBJ2-1
ASSLAGSSYNEQF
>TRBV30|TRBJ1-1
AWSIDRNTEAF
>TRBV3-1/TRBV3-2|TRBJ2-7
ASSRGPTAEQY
>TRBV28|TRBJ1-2
ASSLSQGVDGYT
>TRBV6-6|TRBJ1-1
ATGTVNTEAF
>TRBV6-4|TRBJ1-2
ASSGPGDGYT
>TRBV10-1|TRBJ2-2
ASSPSAGTSGGHTGELF
>TRBV6-5|TRBJ2-5
ASRARSGGPQTQY
>TRBV30|TRBJ1-2
AWSHVGTGGNYGYT
>TRBV24-1|TRBJ1-2
ATSGADRDYGYT
>TRBV7-8|TRBJ2-1
ASSLEPDANEQF